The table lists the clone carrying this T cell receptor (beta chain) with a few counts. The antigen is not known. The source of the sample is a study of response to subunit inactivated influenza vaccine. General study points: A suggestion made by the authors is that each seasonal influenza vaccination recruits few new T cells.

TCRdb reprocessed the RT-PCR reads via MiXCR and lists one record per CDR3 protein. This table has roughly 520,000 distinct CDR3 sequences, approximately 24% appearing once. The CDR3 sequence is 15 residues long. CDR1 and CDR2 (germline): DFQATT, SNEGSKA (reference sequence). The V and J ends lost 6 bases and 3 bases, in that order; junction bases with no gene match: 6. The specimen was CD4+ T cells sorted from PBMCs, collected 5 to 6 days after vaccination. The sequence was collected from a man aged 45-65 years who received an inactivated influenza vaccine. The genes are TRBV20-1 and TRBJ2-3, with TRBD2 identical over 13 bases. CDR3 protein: CSAATSGRATDTQYF. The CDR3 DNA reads TGCAGTGCGGCTACTAGCGGGAGGGCGACAGATACGCAGTATTTT.